The rows below give T cell receptor beta chains drawn from one sample of a study of regulatory T cells in long-lasting Graves disease. MiXCR was run by TCRdb on the multiplex PCR reads, yielding one entry per CDR3 protein. The data hold 600,000 to 650,000 distinct CDR3 sequences, with approximately 15% observed a single time. This sample was also put to use in a study of T cells in Graves' hyperthyroidism and ophthalmopathy.

The sequenced sample was peripheral blood mononuclear cells (PBMCs), obtained at new diagnosis, from a patient treated with antithyroid drugs. These receptors were collected from a woman in her 30s with Graves disease. Both conserved end residues are part of each CDR3. Each record gives: D gene, J gene, clone size, V gene, CDR3 protein, CDR3 DNA. D genes are given only for firm matches. Clone size is stated in some rows and not others, as once, few, many or a class when expanded.

D: .; J: TRBJ1-6; size: few; V: TRBV27; CDR3: CASTPGRGPSPLHF; DNA: TGTGCCAGCACCCCGGGCAGGGGACCTTCACCCCTCCACTTT
D: .; J: TRBJ2-1; size: .; V: TRBV5-4; CDR3: CASQFGLQDYNEQFF; DNA: TGTGCCAGCCAATTTGGACTCCAGGACTACAATGAGCAGTTCTTC
D: .; J: TRBJ2-3; size: few; V: TRBV20-1; CDR3: CSAPWRGGSTDTQYF; DNA: TGCAGTGCTCCTTGGCGTGGCGGTAGCACAGATACGCAGTATTTT
D: .; J: TRBJ1-1; size: many; V: TRBV5-1; CDR3: CASSLAGSNTEAFF; DNA: TGCGCCAGCAGCTTGGCGGGCAGCAACACTGAAGCTTTCTTT
D: TRBD1; J: TRBJ2-1; size: .; V: TRBV18; CDR3: CASSYLQGDGNNEQFF; DNA: TGTGCCAGCTCGTACTTACAGGGGGACGGTAACAATGAGCAGTTCTTC
D: .; J: TRBJ2-7; size: many; V: TRBV20-1; CDR3: CSARGSSSYEQYF; DNA: TGCAGTGCTAGAGGGTCGAGCTCCTACGAGCAGTACTTC
D: .; J: TRBJ1-6; size: .; V: TRBV20-1; CDR3: CSVVQGSDPNSPLHF; DNA: TGCAGTGTTGTACAGGGTTCGGACCCTAATTCACCCCTCCACTTT
D: TRBD2; J: TRBJ2-5; size: few; V: TRBV20-1; CDR3: CSASRLAGPETQYF; DNA: TGCAGTGCTAGTCGCCTAGCGGGGCCCGAGACCCAGTACTTC
D: .; J: TRBJ1-3; size: many; V: TRBV19; CDR3: CASSSDRSGNTIYF; DNA: TGTGCCAGTAGTTCAGACCGCTCTGGAAACACCATATATTTT
D: .; J: TRBJ2-3; size: .; V: TRBV28; CDR3: CASNELGEGTDTQYF; DNA: TGTGCCAGCAATGAGTTGGGGGAGGGCACAGATACGCAGTATTTT
D: .; J: TRBJ1-1; size: .; V: TRBV6-1; CDR3: CASSEHQGLNTEAFF; DNA: TGTGCCAGCAGTGAACATCAAGGGCTGAACACTGAAGCTTTCTTT
D: .; J: TRBJ1-5; size: few; V: TRBV4-1; CDR3: CASSHGRGNQPQHF; DNA: TGCGCCAGCAGCCACGGTAGAGGCAATCAGCCCCAGCATTTT
D: .; J: TRBJ1-2; size: .; V: TRBV7-2; CDR3: CASSLDGAYYGYTF; DNA: TGTGCCAGCAGCTTGGACGGGGCTTACTATGGCTACACCTTC
D: .; J: TRBJ2-7; size: many; V: TRBV2; CDR3: CASGSGVGLEQYF; DNA: TGTGCCTCCGGGTCTGGGGTCGGCCTCGAGCAGTACTTC
D: .; J: TRBJ1-6; size: .; V: TRBV7-9; CDR3: CASSFDANSPLHF; DNA: TGTGCCAGCAGCTTCGATGCCAACTCACCCCTCCACTTT
D: .; J: TRBJ1-1; size: many; V: TRBV28; CDR3: CASSLNNLNTEAFF; DNA: TGTGCCAGCAGTTTAAATAATTTGAACACTGAAGCTTTCTTT
D: .; J: TRBJ2-2; size: many; V: TRBV2; CDR3: CASSGEETGVNGELFF; DNA: TGTGCCAGCAGTGGGGAGGAAACAGGGGTGAACGGGGAGCTGTTTTTT
D: TRBD2; J: TRBJ2-1; size: .; V: TRBV9; CDR3: CASSGLGGGYNEQFF; DNA: TGTGCCAGCAGCGGACTAGGCGGGGGCTACAATGAGCAGTTCTTC
D: .; J: TRBJ1-4; size: many; V: TRBV27; CDR3: CASRSGTTNEKLFF; DNA: TGTGCCAGCAGATCCGGGACTACTAATGAAAAACTGTTTTTT
D: .; J: TRBJ1-5; size: many; V: TRBV20-1; CDR3: CSARDPWSDYSNQPQHF; DNA: TGCAGTGCTAGAGATCCCTGGTCTGACTATAGCAATCAGCCCCAGCATTTT
D: TRBD1; J: TRBJ1-2; size: many; V: TRBV28; CDR3: CASSFIGQGNYGYTF; DNA: TGTGCCAGCAGTTTTATCGGACAGGGGAACTATGGCTACACCTTC
D: .; J: TRBJ2-7; size: many; V: TRBV7-2; CDR3: CASSSPTTGAYEQYF; DNA: TGTGCCAGCAGCTCACCGACTACCGGGGCCTACGAGCAGTACTTC
D: .; J: TRBJ2-1; size: many; V: TRBV6-1; CDR3: CASSEIGLARHNEQFF; DNA: TGTGCCAGCAGTGAGATAGGTCTAGCGAGGCACAATGAGCAGTTCTTC
D: .; J: TRBJ2-7; size: few; V: TRBV3-1; CDR3: CASRRSTGELEQYF; DNA: TGTGCCAGCAGGCGGTCAACGGGAGAGCTCGAGCAGTACTTC
D: .; J: TRBJ1-2; size: few; V: TRBV9; CDR3: CASSVGGIPERYGYTF; DNA: TGTGCCAGCAGCGTAGGGGGTATCCCGGAACGTTATGGCTACACCTTC
D: TRBD2; J: TRBJ2-1; size: many; V: TRBV29-1; CDR3: CSVEGLAAYNEQFF; DNA: TGCAGCGTTGAGGGTCTAGCGGCCTACAATGAGCAGTTCTTC
D: TRBD2; J: TRBJ2-7; size: few; V: TRBV20-1; CDR3: CSASGLAGGNEQYF; DNA: TGCAGTGCCTCCGGACTAGCGGGAGGGAACGAGCAGTACTTC
D: .; J: TRBJ2-5; size: few; V: TRBV5-1; CDR3: CASSLGWPPQETQYF; DNA: TGCGCCAGCAGCTTAGGCTGGCCGCCCCAAGAGACCCAGTACTTC
D: .; J: TRBJ1-2; size: .; V: TRBV4-1; CDR3: CASSQPPRGTLYTF; DNA: TGCGCCAGCAGCCAACCCCCGAGGGGGACCCTCTACACCTTC
D: .; J: TRBJ2-7; size: many; V: TRBV28; CDR3: CASRGGMGFEQYF; DNA: TGTGCCAGCAGGGGCGGGATGGGCTTTGAGCAGTACTTC
D: .; J: TRBJ2-7; size: few; V: TRBV4-1; CDR3: CASSPSGERAYEQYF; DNA: TGCGCCAGCAGCCCTTCGGGGGAGCGCGCCTACGAGCAGTACTTC
D: TRBD2; J: TRBJ2-1; size: many; V: TRBV27; CDR3: CASSSQSTRGLEQFF; DNA: TGTGCCAGCAGTTCCCAATCAACCCGGGGACTAGAGCAGTTCTTC
D: TRBD1; J: TRBJ2-7; size: .; V: TRBV7-2; CDR3: CASSLDRGAFSYEQYF; DNA: TGTGCCAGCAGCTTAGACAGGGGAGCATTCTCCTACGAGCAGTACTTC
D: .; J: TRBJ2-7; size: .; V: TRBV7-6; CDR3: CASSPSRGPGGSEQYF; DNA: TGTGCCAGCAGCCCCAGTAGGGGCCCGGGGGGCTCCGAGCAGTACTTC
D: TRBD1; J: TRBJ1-1; size: .; V: TRBV12-3/TRBV12-4; CDR3: CASSYTGTGKREAFF; DNA: TGTGCCAGCAGTTATACCGGGACAGGGAAGAGGGAAGCTTTCTTT
D: .; J: TRBJ2-6; size: many; V: TRBV24-1; CDR3: CAVSTGWAGGANVLTF; DNA: TGTGCCGTCTCAACAGGGTGGGCTGGCGGGGCCAACGTCCTGACTTTC
D: .; J: TRBJ1-4; size: .; V: TRBV5-1; CDR3: CASSLNWSEKLFF; DNA: TGCGCCAGCAGCTTGAACTGGAGTGAAAAACTGTTTTTT
D: .; J: TRBJ1-3; size: few; V: TRBV6-1; CDR3: CASRKTGSGNTIYF; DNA: TGTGCCAGCAGAAAGACAGGTTCTGGAAACACCATATATTTT
D: .; J: TRBJ2-1; size: many; V: TRBV20-1; CDR3: CSARRGADYNEQFF; DNA: TGCAGTGCTAGACGGGGAGCAGACTACAATGAGCAGTTCTTC
D: .; J: TRBJ2-7; size: many; V: TRBV2; CDR3: CASRVGGYEQYF; DNA: TGTGCCAGCCGCGTCGGGGGCTACGAGCAGTACTTC